The 13 T cell receptor beta chains presented below share a single source sample, sequenced in a study of blood T cell repertoires in COVID-19. The protocol was immunoSEQ multiplex PCR, while the TCRdb copy is restricted to in-frame clones and leaves out a portion. The sample has about 97,000 clones; 85% to 90% are singletons. Sequenced input: peripheral blood. The receptors stem from a human donor in a cohort sampled during active COVID-19.

This chain joins TRBV2 and TRBJ2-5; 11 bases are shared with TRBD2. The V segment lost 7 bases and the J segment 3 bases; nucleotides outside the gene matches: 4. CDR3 length equals 14 residues. Looked up from germline, CDR1 is SNHLY and CDR2 is FYNNEI. CDR3 residues: CASIMGLAEETQYF. The CDR3 nucleotides are TGTGCCAGCATTATGGGACTAGCGGAAGAGACCCAGTACTTC.

This sequence joins TRBV28 and TRBJ2-2, with D unclear. Trimming shortened V by 5 bases and J by 2 bases, and 6 bases separated the two germline ends. The CDR3 is made up of 13 amino acids. Looked up from germline, CDR1 is MDHEN and CDR2 is SYDVKM. The CDR3 DNA sequence: TGTGCCAGCAGTGAAGCAAACACCGGGGAGCTGTTTTTT. Amino acids: CASSEANTGELFF.

This clone has only one observation. V gene TRBV6-5 combines with J gene TRBJ1-3; no firm D call. The germline V and J ends were trimmed by 5 bases and 0 bases, with 11 bases remaining between them. CDR1 is MNHEY and CDR2 is SVGAGI in the germline V gene. The length of the CDR3 is 15 residues. The CDR3 DNA reads as TGTGCCAGCAGTAATCGAAGAGTCTCTGGAAACACCATATATTTT. Amino acid sequence: CASSNRRVSGNTIYF.

This clone was observed a few times. The V call is TRBV4-1, the J call TRBJ1-1; D is possibly TRBD1 (5 bases). The CDR3 loop spans 13 amino acids. Trimming cost V 0 bases and J 7 bases, with 9 bases left between them. The germline V gene encodes CDR1 MGHRA and CDR2 YSYEKL. This CDR3 is CASSQDRQFEAFF. The CDR3 bases are TGCGCCAGCAGCCAAGATAGACAGTTTGAAGCTTTCTTT.

V is TRBV5-1 and J is TRBJ2-7; 7 nucleotides agree with TRBD1. Trimming took 3 bases from V and 12 from J; bases not matched to a gene: 9. The V gene's germline CDR1 is SGHRS and CDR2 YFSETQ. This CDR3 is built from 12 residues. The DNA for the CDR3 is TGCGCCAGCAGCTACCGGGACAGCTGGCTGTACTTC. Protein product: CASSYRDSWLYF.

The chain carries TRBV5-4 and TRBJ2-5; 10 nucleotides line up with TRBD2. The ends lost 4 bases at V and 5 bases at J; junction bases unmatched: 2. Germline assignment: CDR1 SGHNT and CDR2 YYREEE (reference sequence). The CDR3 runs to 13 residues. The CDR3 sequence is CASSPGLAETQYF. CDR3 DNA sequence: TGTGCCAGCAGCCCGGGACTAGCGGAGACCCAGTACTTC.

The V call is TRBV2, the J call TRBJ2-1; 8 nucleotides align to TRBD2. The junction had 9 bases not matched to a gene; V was cut back by 4 bases and J by 7 bases. Per germline, CDR1 SNHLY and CDR2 FYNNEI. This CDR3 has 15 residues. The CDR3 reads CASSGIAGRQNEQFF. CDR3 sequence (DNA): TGTGCCAGCAGTGGGATAGCGGGGAGGCAAAATGAGCAGTTCTTC.

V and J are TRBV27 and TRBJ2-2; 12 nucleotides align to TRBD2. V gave up 3 bases and J gave up 5 bases; unmatched junction bases: 1. From germline, CDR1 is MNHEY and CDR2 SMNVEV (reference sequence). There are 15 residues in the CDR3. CDR3 loop: CASSFGTSGTGELFF. CDR3 nucleotide sequence: TGTGCCAGCAGTTTCGGGACTAGCGGGACCGGGGAGCTGTTTTTT.

The chain joins TRBV12-3 or TRBV12-4 to TRBJ1-1; D is unresolved. This CDR3 has 12 residues. V dropped 7 bases and J dropped 1 base, with 7 bases sitting between them. The CDR3 is CASTGRNTEAFF. The CDR3 bases are TGTGCCAGCACGGGGAGGAACACTGAAGCTTTCTTT.

The CDR3 spells CASSLVHWTSLAGEQYF. CDR3 nucleotides: TGTGCCAGCAGCTTAGTCCACTGGACTAGTCTAGCCGGCGAGCAGTACTTC. The chain uses TRBV11-2 and TRBJ2-7; 7 positions match TRBD2. The CDR3 runs to 17 residues. CDR1 and CDR2 (germline): SGHAT, FQNNGV. Trimming at V came to 1 base and at J to 6 bases, leaving 15 bases not matched to a gene.

This clone has a handful of counts. The chain couples TRBV2 to TRBJ1-6; perhaps TRBD1 as D (5 bases). CDR1 and CDR2 (germline): SNHLY, FYNNEI. V lost 4 bases, J lost 7 bases, and 8 bases lay in between. The CDR3 contains 13 residues. The CDR3 coding sequence is TGTGCCAGCAGTGGGGACTGGAATTCACCCCTCCACTTT. Encoded protein: CASSGDWNSPLHF.

The gene calls are TRBV6-5 and TRBJ2-7, with 11 bases fitting TRBD2. The trim removed 6 bases at V and 2 bases at J, leaving 3 bases unmatched. CDR3 size: 14 residues. Germline CDR1 and CDR2: MNHEY and SVGAGI. The CDR3 DNA follows: TGTGCCAGCAGCCTAGCGGGAGGCACCTACGAGCAGTACTTC. This codes for CASSLAGGTYEQYF.

This chain connects TRBV3-1 (or the pseudogene TRBV3-2) to TRBJ1-1; D remains unclear. The CDR3 length is 14 residues. The germline gives CDR1 LGHDT, CDR2 YNNKEL (reference sequence). The V end was cut by 1 base, the J end by 0 bases, with 6 bases between. The CDR3 is CASSQGTLNTEAFF. Written as DNA, the CDR3 is TGTGCCAGCAGCCAAGGCACACTGAACACTGAAGCTTTCTTT.